Listed below are T cell receptor beta chains from one sample, sequenced in a study of shared clonotypes between healthy human individuals. TCRdb keeps only in-frame clones here, not all; method: immunoSEQ multiplex PCR. The sample records more than 2,000,000 clones, roughly 92% being singletons. The material sequenced was naive CD4+ T cells sorted from blood. The receptors shown here come from a man between 18 and 35 years old in good health. Each CDR3 is given with its conserved first and last residue. Fields, in order: D gene, V gene, J gene, clone size, CDR3 protein, CDR3 DNA. A D gene is named only where the DNA matches it firmly. A clone size is listed for some rows: how often the clone was seen (once, few, many), or a class if it is expanded.

D gene: .; V gene: TRBV29-1; J gene: TRBJ2-7; clone size: .; CDR3 protein: CSVFGLLDYEQYF; CDR3 DNA: TGCAGCGTCTTCGGGTTATTGGACTACGAGCAGTACTTC
D gene: .; V gene: TRBV10-3; J gene: TRBJ2-2; clone size: once; CDR3 protein: CAISEGPPYVANTGELFF; CDR3 DNA: TGTGCCATCAGTGAGGGCCCGCCGTATGTAGCGAACACCGGGGAGCTGTTTTTT
D gene: .; V gene: TRBV7-2; J gene: TRBJ2-1; clone size: .; CDR3 protein: CASSLTRYEQFF; CDR3 DNA: TGTGCCAGCAGCTTAACCCGATATGAGCAGTTCTTC
D gene: TRBD1; V gene: TRBV27; J gene: TRBJ2-2; clone size: .; CDR3 protein: CAGGQGAPGELFF; CDR3 DNA: TGTGCCGGGGGACAGGGGGCCCCCGGGGAGCTGTTTTTT
D gene: TRBD2; V gene: TRBV4-1; J gene: TRBJ2-1; clone size: .; CDR3 protein: CASSQEFQGGGARNEQFF; CDR3 DNA: TGCGCCAGCAGCCAAGAGTTTCAGGGCGGGGGGGCGAGGAATGAGCAGTTCTTC
D gene: .; V gene: TRBV13; J gene: TRBJ1-2; clone size: .; CDR3 protein: CASSVTGFRGYTF; CDR3 DNA: TGTGCCAGCAGCGTTACAGGTTTCCGCGGCTACACCTTC
D gene: .; V gene: TRBV20-1; J gene: TRBJ1-1; clone size: few; CDR3 protein: CSASRLEAFF; CDR3 DNA: TGCAGTGCTAGCCGCCTTGAAGCTTTCTTT
D gene: .; V gene: TRBV20-1; J gene: TRBJ1-3; clone size: few; CDR3 protein: CSGIVANTIYF; CDR3 DNA: TGCAGTGGTATAGTAGCAAACACCATATATTTT
D gene: .; V gene: TRBV28; J gene: TRBJ1-2; clone size: .; CDR3 protein: CASSFAGGGYTF; CDR3 DNA: TGTGCCAGCAGTTTTGCCGGTGGGGGCTACACCTTC
D gene: TRBD1; V gene: TRBV28; J gene: TRBJ2-7; clone size: .; CDR3 protein: CASSLDRYYEQYF; CDR3 DNA: TGTGCCAGCAGTTTGGACAGGTACTACGAGCAGTACTTC
D gene: .; V gene: TRBV2; J gene: TRBJ2-6; clone size: .; CDR3 protein: CASSAEAGANVLTF; CDR3 DNA: TGTGCCAGCAGTGCCGAGGCTGGGGCCAACGTCCTGACTTTC
D gene: .; V gene: TRBV6-6; J gene: TRBJ2-7; clone size: once; CDR3 protein: CASSPGTIYEQYF; CDR3 DNA: TGTGCCAGCAGCCCCGGGACGATCTACGAGCAGTACTTC
D gene: TRBD2; V gene: TRBV7-2; J gene: TRBJ2-7; clone size: .; CDR3 protein: CASSLALAGWEEQYF; CDR3 DNA: TGTGCCAGCAGCTTAGCTCTAGCGGGATGGGAGGAGCAGTACTTC
D gene: .; V gene: TRBV7-9; J gene: TRBJ1-1; clone size: few; CDR3 protein: CASSLAHGPTEAFF; CDR3 DNA: TGTGCCAGCAGCTTAGCGCACGGTCCCACTGAAGCTTTCTTT
D gene: .; V gene: TRBV6-6; J gene: TRBJ2-2; clone size: .; CDR3 protein: CASSPSAGELFF; CDR3 DNA: TGTGCCAGCAGTCCCTCGGCCGGGGAGCTGTTTTTT
D gene: .; V gene: TRBV21-1; J gene: TRBJ2-4; clone size: .; CDR3 protein: CASSPVDRAVNIQYF; CDR3 DNA: TGTGCCAGCAGTCCTGTGGACAGGGCCGTAAACATTCAGTACTTC
D gene: TRBD1; V gene: TRBV29-1; J gene: TRBJ2-7; clone size: .; CDR3 protein: CSVEGGDRGAEQYF; CDR3 DNA: TGCAGCGTTGAAGGGGGGGACAGGGGCGCCGAGCAGTACTTC
D gene: .; V gene: TRBV11-2; J gene: TRBJ1-1; clone size: few; CDR3 protein: CASSGNPGTEAFF; CDR3 DNA: TGTGCCAGCAGCGGGAATCCGGGCACTGAAGCTTTCTTT
D gene: TRBD2; V gene: TRBV6-5; J gene: TRBJ2-5; clone size: .; CDR3 protein: CASNPTSAGETQYF; CDR3 DNA: TGTGCCAGCAACCCCACTAGCGCTGGGGAGACCCAGTACTTC
D gene: .; V gene: TRBV5-1; J gene: TRBJ2-7; clone size: .; CDR3 protein: CASSLWAGGGYEQYF; CDR3 DNA: TGCGCCAGCAGCTTGTGGGCAGGGGGAGGGTACGAGCAGTACTTC
D gene: .; V gene: TRBV6-1; J gene: TRBJ2-5; clone size: .; CDR3 protein: CASSLLTKGQGGYF; CDR3 DNA: TGTGCCAGCAGCCTACTAACAAAGGGGCAGGGTGGGTACTTC
D gene: TRBD1; V gene: TRBV6-5; J gene: TRBJ1-5; clone size: .; CDR3 protein: CASGRTGSSKHF; CDR3 DNA: TGTGCCAGCGGTCGGACAGGGAGTTCTAAGCATTTT
D gene: .; V gene: TRBV7-9; J gene: TRBJ2-7; clone size: .; CDR3 protein: CASSLGGPYEQYF; CDR3 DNA: TGTGCCAGCAGCCTCGGGGGGCCCTACGAGCAGTACTTC
D gene: .; V gene: TRBV7-9; J gene: TRBJ2-3; clone size: .; CDR3 protein: CAVQGAADTQYF; CDR3 DNA: TGTGCCGTTCAGGGAGCGGCAGATACGCAGTATTTT
D gene: .; V gene: TRBV19; J gene: TRBJ1-2; clone size: .; CDR3 protein: CASRSFTRYGYTF; CDR3 DNA: TGTGCCAGTAGATCCTTTACACGGTATGGCTACACCTTC
D gene: TRBD2; V gene: TRBV5-1; J gene: TRBJ2-1; clone size: .; CDR3 protein: CASSSGLAGGNEQFF; CDR3 DNA: TGCGCCAGCAGCTCGGGACTAGCGGGAGGTAATGAGCAGTTCTTC
D gene: .; V gene: TRBV5-6; J gene: TRBJ2-7; clone size: .; CDR3 protein: CASSLRGDSRRYEQYF; CDR3 DNA: TGTGCCAGCAGCTTGAGGGGAGACTCCCGGCGCTACGAGCAGTACTTC
D gene: .; V gene: TRBV30; J gene: TRBJ2-7; clone size: .; CDR3 protein: CAWSVGDQSYEQYF; CDR3 DNA: TGTGCCTGGAGTGTCGGGGACCAATCCTACGAGCAGTACTTC
D gene: .; V gene: TRBV30; J gene: TRBJ1-6; clone size: few; CDR3 protein: CAWTSGSYNSPLHF; CDR3 DNA: TGTGCCTGGACCTCGGGGTCCTATAATTCACCCCTCCACTTT
D gene: .; V gene: TRBV5-8; J gene: TRBJ2-1; clone size: .; CDR3 protein: CASSLMRDYNEQFF; CDR3 DNA: TGTGCCAGCAGCTTGATGCGGGACTACAATGAGCAGTTCTTC
D gene: TRBD2; V gene: TRBV6-7; J gene: TRBJ2-7; clone size: .; CDR3 protein: CASKGLAGVDYEQYF; CDR3 DNA: TGTGCCAGCAAGGGACTAGCGGGAGTCGACTACGAGCAGTACTTC
D gene: TRBD2; V gene: TRBV28; J gene: TRBJ2-7; clone size: .; CDR3 protein: CASSLGGGTYEQYF; CDR3 DNA: TGTGCCAGCAGTTTAGGCGGGGGTACCTACGAGCAGTACTTC
D gene: .; V gene: TRBV5-1; J gene: TRBJ2-5; clone size: .; CDR3 protein: CASSFTGGDQETQYF; CDR3 DNA: TGCGCCAGCAGCTTCACAGGGGGGGACCAAGAGACCCAGTACTTC
D gene: .; V gene: TRBV5-5; J gene: TRBJ2-2; clone size: .; CDR3 protein: CASSLYPTGLSGELFF; CDR3 DNA: TGTGCCAGCAGCCTATACCCAACAGGGTTGTCCGGGGAGCTGTTTTTT
D gene: .; V gene: TRBV19; J gene: TRBJ1-5; clone size: .; CDR3 protein: CASSAQGSNQPQHF; CDR3 DNA: TGTGCCAGTAGTGCTCAGGGTTCCAATCAGCCCCAGCATTTT
D gene: .; V gene: TRBV10-3; J gene: TRBJ1-2; clone size: .; CDR3 protein: CAISDGQQLYGYTF; CDR3 DNA: TGTGCCATCAGTGATGGACAGCAACTCTATGGCTACACCTTC
D gene: TRBD1; V gene: TRBV10-3; J gene: TRBJ1-2; clone size: .; CDR3 protein: CAIKGDRNYGYTF; CDR3 DNA: TGTGCCATCAAAGGGGACAGGAACTATGGCTACACCTTC
D gene: TRBD2; V gene: TRBV18; J gene: TRBJ2-5; clone size: .; CDR3 protein: CASSPGLSETQYF; CDR3 DNA: TGTGCCAGCTCACCGGGACTATCGGAGACCCAGTACTTC
D gene: .; V gene: TRBV25-1; J gene: TRBJ1-1; clone size: .; CDR3 protein: CASRGTLGPMRAEAFF; CDR3 DNA: TGTGCCAGCAGGGGGACGCTGGGCCCAATGAGGGCTGAAGCTTTCTTT
D gene: .; V gene: TRBV6-1; J gene: TRBJ1-6; clone size: .; CDR3 protein: CASSGGQNNSPLHF; CDR3 DNA: TGTGCCAGCAGTGGGGGTCAGAATAATTCACCCCTCCACTTT
D gene: TRBD1; V gene: TRBV5-6; J gene: TRBJ2-7; clone size: few; CDR3 protein: CASSPDRGYEQYF; CDR3 DNA: TGTGCCAGCAGCCCCGACAGGGGCTACGAGCAGTACTTC
D gene: .; V gene: TRBV5-1; J gene: TRBJ2-1; clone size: .; CDR3 protein: CASEGSYNEQFF; CDR3 DNA: TGCGCCAGCGAGGGCTCCTACAATGAGCAGTTCTTC
D gene: TRBD1; V gene: TRBV7-9; J gene: TRBJ2-7; clone size: .; CDR3 protein: CASSASGTEGEQYF; CDR3 DNA: TGTGCCAGCAGCGCGTCCGGGACAGAGGGCGAGCAGTACTTC
D gene: TRBD2; V gene: TRBV5-4; J gene: TRBJ2-7; clone size: .; CDR3 protein: CASSFIGTKNYEQYF; CDR3 DNA: TGTGCCAGCAGCTTTATTGGGACTAAAAACTACGAGCAGTACTTC
D gene: .; V gene: TRBV11-2; J gene: TRBJ1-2; clone size: once; CDR3 protein: CASSPTVGGAYGYTF; CDR3 DNA: TGTGCCAGCAGCCCTACCGTCGGGGGGGCCTATGGCTACACCTTC
D gene: .; V gene: TRBV5-1; J gene: TRBJ1-1; clone size: .; CDR3 protein: CASSSVWGLNSEAFF; CDR3 DNA: TGCGCCAGCAGCTCGGTATGGGGCCTCAATTCTGAAGCTTTCTTT
D gene: .; V gene: TRBV7-6; J gene: TRBJ1-4; clone size: .; CDR3 protein: CASSLGGGNEKLFF; CDR3 DNA: TGTGCCAGCAGCTTGGGCGGCGGTAATGAAAAACTGTTTTTT
D gene: TRBD1; V gene: TRBV2; J gene: TRBJ1-4; clone size: .; CDR3 protein: CASRPPLGWTGDPNEKLFF; CDR3 DNA: TGTGCCAGCAGGCCTCCCCTGGGGTGGACAGGGGATCCTAATGAAAAACTGTTTTTT
D gene: TRBD1; V gene: TRBV2; J gene: TRBJ1-5; clone size: .; CDR3 protein: CASSRTGDRNQPQHF; CDR3 DNA: TGTGCCAGCAGTCGGACAGGAGACAGGAATCAGCCCCAGCATTTT
D gene: .; V gene: TRBV18; J gene: TRBJ2-5; clone size: .; CDR3 protein: CASSPSTPRVQETQYF; CDR3 DNA: TGTGCCAGCTCACCATCAACTCCCAGGGTCCAAGAGACCCAGTACTTC
D gene: .; V gene: TRBV7-2; J gene: TRBJ2-7; clone size: once; CDR3 protein: CASSRSSTESYEQYF; CDR3 DNA: TGTGCCAGCAGCCGTTCCTCGACAGAGTCCTACGAGCAGTACTTC
D gene: .; V gene: TRBV5-6; J gene: TRBJ1-1; clone size: .; CDR3 protein: CASSLWRRNTEAFF; CDR3 DNA: TGTGCCAGCAGCTTGTGGCGCAGAAACACTGAAGCTTTCTTT
D gene: .; V gene: TRBV5-1; J gene: TRBJ2-7; clone size: .; CDR3 protein: CASSLGQASYEQYF; CDR3 DNA: TGCGCCAGCAGCTTGGGGCAGGCGAGCTACGAGCAGTACTTC
D gene: TRBD2; V gene: TRBV2; J gene: TRBJ2-3; clone size: once; CDR3 protein: CASSTHPSGGDTQYF; CDR3 DNA: TGTGCCAGCAGTACCCACCCTAGCGGGGGGGATACGCAGTATTTT
D gene: .; V gene: TRBV2; J gene: TRBJ2-7; clone size: .; CDR3 protein: CASSAGVYEQYF; CDR3 DNA: TGTGCCAGCAGTGCCGGAGTGTACGAGCAGTACTTC
D gene: .; V gene: TRBV6-1; J gene: TRBJ1-2; clone size: .; CDR3 protein: CASSWDPGYTF; CDR3 DNA: TGTGCCAGCAGTTGGGATCCGGGCTACACCTTC
D gene: .; V gene: TRBV5-1; J gene: TRBJ2-3; clone size: .; CDR3 protein: CASSLSGKLDTQYF; CDR3 DNA: TGCGCCAGCAGCTTGTCGGGGAAATTAGATACGCAGTATTTT